This TCR beta chain was sequenced in a study of a mutant IDH1 vaccine in newly diagnosed glioma. As for time point: week 11, during vaccination. The content of each vaccine dose was 300 ug of mutant IDH1 20-mer peptide, and topical imiquimod accompanied it. The donors' diagnosis was new WHO grade 3 or 4 astrocytoma that was IDH1-mutant and ATRX-lost. Per the germline V gene, CDR1 is LNHDA and CDR2 is SQIVND (reference sequence). J gave up 3 bases and V 5 bases, and 7 bases lay outside the gene matches. This CDR3 contains 14 residues. The repertoire was sequenced with immunoSEQ multiplex PCR; TCRdb's copy has only in-frame clones and lacks some. There are 50,000 or so clones in the sample; roughly nine tenths occur only once, and under 2.5% lies in the top ten. This clone was recorded a few times. Its antigen is unidentified.

The chain has TRBV19 and TRBJ2-7; TRBD1 aligns across 7 bases. Source: PBMCs, taken from a glioma patient whose treatment included an IDH1 peptide vaccine. The source is a man aged 45-65 years with glioma. The CDR3 sequence is CASSQTGKSYEQYF. The CDR3 bases are TGTGCCAGTAGTCAGACAGGGAAGAGCTACGAGCAGTACTTC.